The next 18 T cell receptor beta chains were all read from a single sample in a study of shared clonotypes between healthy human individuals. Profiling relied on immunoSEQ multiplex PCR, and the TCRdb table lists in-frame clones only, not all of them. The repertoire holds under 1,100,000 clones, with about 70% as singletons. Material for sequencing was memory CD4+ T cells sorted from blood. Subset reported: CD45RA-negative fraction. Every receptor here comes from a man aged 18 to 30 in good health.

The genes are TRBV2 and TRBJ2-5, with no clear D. The CDR3 length is 11 residues. Trimming removed 3 bases from V and 5 bases from J, with 4 bases in between. The germline V gene has CDR1 SNHLY and CDR2 FYNNEI. The CDR3 region has the DNA TGTGCCAGCAGTGATACGGAGACCCAGTACTTC. Amino acid sequence: CASSDTETQYF.

The chain links TRBV7-2 to TRBJ2-5; 12 nucleotides match TRBD2. The CDR3 is 16 amino acids. V trimming: 2 bases; J trimming: 5 bases; junction bases outside the gene matches: 6. Germline assignment: CDR1 SGHTA and CDR2 FQGNSA. The CDR3 region is CASSLSLAGGFETQYF. CDR3 DNA: TGTGCCAGCAGCTTAAGTCTAGCGGGGGGGTTCGAGACCCAGTACTTC.

This clone was recorded only once. The CDR3 nucleotides are TGCAGCGTTGCACTAGGGGAGACCCAGTACTTC. Encoded protein: CSVALGETQYF. V and J are TRBV29-1 and TRBJ2-5, with D maybe TRBD2 (5 bases). Trimming left V 4 bases short and J 5 bases short, with 8 bases between. Germline V gene lookup returns CDR1 SQVTM and CDR2 ANQGSEA. The CDR3 length is 11 residues.

The chain's CDR3 is CASSIQSFQETQYF. The CDR3 region has the DNA TGTGCCAGTAGTATACAGTCCTTCCAAGAGACCCAGTACTTC. The chain joins TRBV19 to TRBJ2-5; D unclear. Trimming took off 2 bases at V and 1 base at J, with 8 bases between the two ends. CDR3 length: 14 amino acids. Germline-derived CDR1 and CDR2 are LNHDA and SQIVND (reference sequence).

This clone was found a few times. V gene TRBV5-1 combines with J gene TRBJ1-4; 8 bases are shared with TRBD1. The CDR3 sequence is 15 residues long. The V segment lost 0 bases and the J segment 3 bases; nucleotides outside the gene matches: 1. Germline V gene sequence: CDR1 SGHRS, CDR2 YFSETQ. The CDR3 spells CASSLAQGANEKLFF. In nucleotides, the CDR3 is TGCGCCAGCAGCTTGGCACAGGGGGCTAATGAAAAACTGTTTTTT.

This clone was picked up many times. Other DNA sequences from this sample encode an identical CDR3 as well. This chain uses TRBV5-5 with TRBJ1-1; D possibly corresponds to TRBD1 (6 bases). CDR3 length: 14 amino acids. Germline CDR1 reads SGHKS; CDR2 reads YYEKEE (reference sequence). V shed 0 bases and J shed 1 base, with 7 bases lying between them. For the CDR3, the DNA is TGTGCCAGCAGCTTGGACAGGGCGAACACTGAAGCTTTCTTT. Its protein is CASSLDRANTEAFF.

This CDR3 reads CASSSGSNGVSYNEQFF. The CDR3 region has the DNA TGCGCCAGCAGCTCTGGATCTAACGGGGTCTCCTACAATGAGCAGTTCTTC. The chain recombines TRBV5-1 with TRBJ2-1; D perhaps matches TRBD2 (5 bases). CDR1 and CDR2 (germline): SGHRS, YFSETQ. V lost 3 bases and J lost 0, with 16 bases in between. This CDR3 is 17 amino acids long.

This clone was recorded only once. This chain connects TRBV27 to TRBJ2-1; D gene uncertain. CDR1 and CDR2 (germline): MNHEY, SMNVEV (reference sequence). Deletions cut 5 bases from V and 8 bases from J, with 16 bases between. The CDR3 is 14 residues long. The CDR3 DNA reads as TGTGCCAGCAGTGCGAGACTCTCCGGGTATGAGCAGTTCTTC. Its translation is CASSARLSGYEQFF.

About this clone: The sample contains more than one DNA sequence encoding this CDR3. The chain links TRBV4-2 to TRBJ2-5; TRBD2 might be the D (5 bases). Per the germline V gene, CDR1 is LGHNA and CDR2 is YNFKEQ. V lost 1 base and J lost 1, with 7 bases in between. The CDR3 covers 14 residues. CDR3 bases: TGTGCCAGCAGCCAAGGAGGAGGCCAAGAGACCCAGTACTTC. It yields the protein CASSQGGGQETQYF.

The chain has TRBV19 and TRBJ2-4; 7 positions agree with TRBD1. V was pared by 3 bases and J by 0 bases, with 2 bases of the junction left unmatched. This CDR3 contains 15 residues. Germline values: CDR1 LNHDA, CDR2 SQIVND (reference sequence). CDR3 nucleotides: TGTGCCAGTAGTATCACAGGGGTAGCCAAAAACATTCAGTACTTC. It codes for CASSITGVAKNIQYF.

The gene calls are TRBV5-1 and TRBJ2-2; D is ambiguous. With 1 base removed from V and 0 bases from J, the gap between germline ends came to 7 bases. The CDR3 covers 15 residues. Per the germline V gene, CDR1 is SGHRS and CDR2 is YFSETQ. CDR3 region: CASSLPRANTGELFF. For the CDR3, the DNA is TGCGCCAGCAGCTTGCCGCGTGCGAACACCGGGGAGCTGTTTTTT.

The rearrangement uses TRBV7-9 and TRBJ1-1; D ambiguous. CDR3 length equals 14 residues. The germline CDR1 and CDR2 sequences are SEHNR and FQNEAQ (reference sequence). Trimming removed 6 bases at V and 1 base at J, with 12 bases between. The CDR3 DNA is TGTGCCAGCAGACGGGTGGAGGGGAACACTGAAGCTTTCTTT. Amino acid sequence: CASRRVEGNTEAFF.

The chain joins TRBV7-2 to TRBJ1-2; tentatively, D is TRBD1 (5 bases). Trimming stripped 2 bases from V and 8 bases from J, with 21 bases between. Germline-derived CDR1 and CDR2 are SGHTA and FQGNSA. The CDR3 has 16 amino acids. This CDR3 is CASSLNHPGKGEGYTF. Written as DNA, the CDR3 is TGTGCCAGCAGCTTAAACCACCCAGGGAAAGGTGAGGGCTACACCTTC.

The chain couples TRBV5-6 to TRBJ2-1, with a weak D call TRBD1 (6 bases). With 2 bases removed from V and 2 bases from J, the gap between germline ends came to 11 bases. CDR3 length: 15 residues. CDR1 SGHDT and CDR2 YYEEEE come from the germline V gene. In nucleotides, the CDR3 is TGTGCCAGCAGCTTTCAACAGGGAACCTACAATGAGCAGTTCTTC. Protein: CASSFQQGTYNEQFF.

CDR3 coding DNA: TGCGCCAGCAGCTTGGGGGGACTAACGAGCACAGATACGCAGTATTTT. This translates into CASSLGGLTSTDTQYF. The chain joins TRBV5-1 to TRBJ2-3; 7 bases map to TRBD2. Germline-derived CDR1 and CDR2 are SGHRS and YFSETQ. With V trimmed by 0 bases and J by 0 bases, 4 bases remained unmatched. There are 16 residues in the CDR3.

This rearrangement joins TRBV27 to TRBJ1-5; D is possibly TRBD1 (5 bases). Germline CDR1 MNHEY, CDR2 SMNVEV (reference sequence). The V and J ends lost 3 bases and 1 base respectively, with 10 bases between them. The CDR3 length is 15 residues. CDR3 sequence: CASSFQGMSNQPQHF. DNA for the CDR3: TGTGCCAGCAGTTTCCAGGGAATGAGCAATCAGCCCCAGCATTTT.

The chain carries TRBV18 and TRBJ1-3, with no clear D. V lost 2 bases to trimming and J lost 2 bases, with 10 bases between them. Germline CDR1 reads KGHSH; CDR2 reads LQKENI. This CDR3 spans 15 amino acids. CDR3 sequence: CASSPARTAGNTIYF. The DNA for the CDR3 is TGTGCCAGCTCACCAGCAAGGACGGCTGGAAACACCATATATTTT. Supplemented by reference TRBV18 and TRBJ1-3, the full variable domain reads NAGVMQNPRHLVRRRGQEARLRCSPMKGHSHVYWYRQLPEEGLKFMVYLQKENIIDESGMPKERFSAEFPKEGPSILRIQQVVRGDSAAYFCASSPARTAGNTIYFGEGSWLTVV.

This clone appeared a few times. The gene calls are TRBV5-1 and TRBJ2-2; 10 nucleotides match TRBD2. The CDR3 runs 18 residues. After removal of 2 bases from V and 1 base from J, the junction contained 8 bases not matched to a gene. The V gene's germline CDR1 is SGHRS and CDR2 YFSETQ. CDR3 nucleotides: TGCGCCAGCAGCTTAGGTCTAGCGGGGGAGCGGAACACCGGGGAGCTGTTTTTT. It is translated as CASSLGLAGERNTGELFF. The full variable domain, its missing parts supplied by reference TRBV5-1 and TRBJ2-2, is KAGVTQTPRYLIKTRGQQVTLSCSPISGHRSVSWYQQTPGQGLQFLFEYFSETQRNKGNFPGRFSGRQFSNSRSEMNVSTLELGDSALYLCASSLGLAGERNTGELFFGEGSRLTVL.